A single sample gave rise to the 21 T cell receptor beta chains below, sequenced in a study of blood T cell repertoires in COVID-19. Sequenced by immunoSEQ multiplex PCR; TCRdb stores in-frame clones only, minus some. The data show just under 75,000 clones, approximately 88% seen once. Sequenced sample: peripheral blood. These receptors originate from an elderly man with active or convalescent COVID-19.

J is TRBJ1-1 and V is TRBV27; D is uncertain. V was clipped by 1 base and J by 2 bases, with 26 bases between them. The CDR3 is 20 amino acids. CDR1 and CDR2 (germline): MNHEY, SMNVEV (reference sequence). CDR3 nucleotide sequence: TGTGCCAGCAGTTTATTTAGCGGGATCCCGGCGGGGAGATCTAACACTGAAGCTTTCTTT. Its protein is CASSLFSGIPAGRSNTEAFF.

This clone came up once. The chain links TRBV19 to TRBJ2-7; 10 bases match TRBD1. The CDR3 totals 15 residues. V shed 5 bases, J shed 3 bases, and the junction held 7 bases outside the gene matches. Per the germline V gene, CDR1 is LNHDA and CDR2 is SQIVND (reference sequence). CDR3 DNA: TGTGCCAGTAGTGACAGGGGGCGTGTAATCTACGAGCAGTACTTC. As protein: CASSDRGRVIYEQYF.

The J gene is TRBJ1-5, the V gene TRBV6-1; no definite D call. Germline V gene sequence: CDR1 MNHNS, CDR2 SASEGT. This CDR3 spans 14 amino acids. The V gene lost 2 bases and the J gene lost 6 bases, with 11 bases spanning the gap. The CDR3 region is CASSEIRGVQPQHF. DNA for the CDR3: TGTGCCAGCAGTGAAATACGGGGTGTTCAGCCCCAGCATTTT.

This clone was seen a few times. The rearrangement links TRBV2 to TRBJ2-7; D may be TRBD2 (6 bases). The germline CDR1 and CDR2 sequences are SNHLY and FYNNEI. Between the trimmed V and J ends, which lost 7 bases and 4 bases, there was a span of 17 bases. The CDR3 length is 14 residues. DNA for the CDR3: TGTGCCAGCATGGAGGTTCGGGGGACTTACGAGCAGTACTTC. Amino acids: CASMEVRGTYEQYF.

This clone was seen just once. J is TRBJ2-1 and V is TRBV3-1 (or the pseudogene TRBV3-2), with a possible D match to TRBD2 (6 bases). CDR3 size: 15 residues. Germline lookup yields CDR1 LGHDT and CDR2 YNNKEL (reference sequence). Trimming cost V 2 bases and J 8 bases, with 16 bases left between them. Written as DNA, the CDR3 is TGTGCCAGCAGCCAATGGCGGCGGGGCAGGGATGAGCAGTTCTTC. Protein sequence: CASSQWRRGRDEQFF.

This chain joins TRBV30 and TRBJ2-1, with 8 positions matching TRBD2. The CDR3 consists of 16 residues. Germline V gene lookup returns CDR1 GTSNPN and CDR2 SVGIG (reference sequence). The ends lost 0 bases at V and 0 bases at J; junction bases unmatched: 4. The CDR3 region is CAWSVRGGLSYNEQFF. CDR3 bases: TGTGCCTGGAGTGTACGGGGGGGCCTCTCCTACAATGAGCAGTTCTTC.

This chain uses TRBV5-1 with TRBJ2-1, with 9 positions matching TRBD1. Germline loops: CDR1 SGHRS, CDR2 YFSETQ. With V trimmed by 2 bases and J by 5 bases, 5 bases remained unmatched. This CDR3 contains 15 residues. The CDR3 is CASSFPGQGNNEQFF. The CDR3 nucleotides are TGCGCCAGCAGCTTTCCGGGACAGGGAAACAATGAGCAGTTCTTC. The whole variable domain, filled in from reference TRBV5-1 and TRBJ2-1, reads KAGVTQTPRYLIKTRGQQVTLSCSPISGHRSVSWYQQTPGQGLQFLFEYFSETQRNKGNFPGRFSGRQFSNSRSEMNVSTLELGDSALYLCASSFPGQGNNEQFFGPGTRLTVL.

The chain couples TRBV6-6 to TRBJ2-1; the D gene is possibly TRBD1 (7 bases). Germline V lookup: CDR1 MNHNY, CDR2 SVGAGI (reference sequence). V was shortened by 6 bases and J by 5 bases, with 17 bases between the two germline ends. The CDR3 covers 15 residues. CDR3 protein: CASSPGGQKNNEQFF. The CDR3 DNA is TGTGCCAGCAGCCCCGGGGGACAGAAAAACAATGAGCAGTTCTTC.

V and J are TRBV27 and TRBJ2-1, with TRBD2 matching over 7 bases. The V gene's germline CDR1 is MNHEY and CDR2 SMNVEV (reference sequence). The CDR3 totals 17 residues. J was trimmed by 2 bases and V by 5 bases; bases with no gene match: 12. The CDR3 DNA is TGTGCCAGCAGTCTGGCCCGAATAGCGGGCACCTACAATGAGCAGTTCTTC. Its translation: CASSLARIAGTYNEQFF.

V gene TRBV11-2 combines with J gene TRBJ2-1, with 9 nucleotides matching TRBD2. Germline V gene lookup returns CDR1 SGHAT and CDR2 FQNNGV. The CDR3 is 14 amino acids. V trimming: 5 bases; J trimming: 7 bases; junction bases outside the gene matches: 6. CDR3 nucleotides: TGTGCCAGCAGCCCCGGACTAGCGACAAATGAGCAGTTCTTC. Translation gives CASSPGLATNEQFF.

By share, this clone ranks as medium-sized. The chain combines TRBV19 with TRBJ2-1; D might be TRBD2 (6 bases). The ends were cut back, 1 base at V and 4 bases at J, with 8 bases in the middle. This CDR3 is built from 14 residues. Germline V CDR1 and CDR2: LNHDA, SQIVND (reference sequence). The CDR3 loop reads CASSIVRGYNEQFF. CDR3 coding DNA: TGTGCCAGTAGTATAGTCCGGGGGTACAATGAGCAGTTCTTC.

This clone turned up a few times. CDR3 sequence (DNA): TGCGCCAGCAGTGAGTCGGTGCTAGCGGGTCTTTACGAGCAGTACTTC. The encoded protein is CASSESVLAGLYEQYF. The rearrangement links TRBV10-2 to TRBJ2-7; 8 bases match TRBD2. Per the germline V gene, CDR1 is WSHSY and CDR2 is SAAADI. The CDR3 spans 16 residues. V shed 0 bases and J 4 bases; nucleotides not matched to a gene: 8.

The chain carries TRBV2 and TRBJ1-5; the match to TRBD1 covers 7 bases. Germline V gene lookup returns CDR1 SNHLY and CDR2 FYNNEI. This CDR3 spans 15 amino acids. J was trimmed by 5 bases and V by 0 bases; bases with no gene match: 4. The chain's CDR3 is CASSEARGGYQPQHF. In DNA form, the CDR3 reads TGTGCCAGCAGTGAAGCTAGAGGGGGCTATCAGCCCCAGCATTTT.

This chain joins TRBV10-3 and TRBJ1-5, with 8 bases identical to TRBD1. V lost 3 bases, J lost 6 bases, and 10 bases stayed unmatched. CDR3 length equals 16 residues. The germline gives CDR1 ENHRY, CDR2 SYGVKD. The CDR3 nucleotides read TGTGCCATCAGTGATTTGCTAGGGACAGGATCTCAGCCCCAGCATTTT. This gives the protein CAISDLLGTGSQPQHF.

The chain is built from TRBV19 and TRBJ2-1; 9 bases agree with TRBD2. Germline V lookup: CDR1 LNHDA, CDR2 SQIVND (reference sequence). Losses at the gene ends were 1 base for V and 4 bases for J; bases not matched to a gene: 5. There are 16 residues in the CDR3. The DNA of the CDR3 is TGTGCCAGTAGTATAGCCTTTGCGGGAGGGTACAATGAGCAGTTCTTC. Its protein product is CASSIAFAGGYNEQFF.

The sample holds one count of this clone. The V gene is TRBV5-5, the J gene TRBJ2-7; 8 bases agree with TRBD1. CDR1 and CDR2 from the germline V gene are SGHKS and YYEKEE (reference sequence). The CDR3 is 15 residues long. J lost 2 bases, V lost 0 bases, and 4 bases had no gene match. CDR3 in DNA: TGTGCCAGCAGCTTGGTGGGACAGGTAACCTACGAGCAGTACTTC. Translation: CASSLVGQVTYEQYF.

This clone has a handful of counts. The gene calls are TRBV2 and TRBJ1-2, with 7 bases that match TRBD1. The CDR3 extends over 13 amino acids. After removal of 7 bases from V and 4 bases from J, the junction contained 6 bases not matched to a gene. Germline CDR1 SNHLY, CDR2 FYNNEI. The CDR3 nucleotides read TGTGCCAGCACCCTACAGGGGACCTATGGCTACACCTTC. It is translated as CASTLQGTYGYTF.

This chain uses TRBV10-2 with TRBJ1-2, with D perhaps TRBD1 (6 bases). From germline, CDR1 is WSHSY and CDR2 SAAADI. The CDR3 contains 15 residues. Trimming stripped 6 bases from V and 6 bases from J, with 20 bases between. CDR3 protein: CASRPAGADKNGYTF. The CDR3 bases are TGCGCCAGCAGGCCGGCAGGGGCCGATAAAAATGGCTACACCTTC.

The chain recombines TRBV4-1 with TRBJ1-4; D uncertain. Trimming shortened V by 1 base and J by 0 bases, and 6 bases separated the two germline ends. The CDR3 is 15 amino acids. CDR1 is MGHRA, CDR2 YSYEKL, per germline. The CDR3 DNA is TGCGCCAGCAGCCAAGTGAGCTCAACTAATGAAAAACTGTTTTTT. Translated: CASSQVSSTNEKLFF.

This chain links TRBV7-9 with TRBJ1-6, with TRBD1 as a possible D gene (5 bases). The CDR3 totals 15 residues. V dropped 5 bases and J dropped 9 bases, with 17 bases sitting between them. The germline V gene has CDR1 SEHNR and CDR2 FQNEAQ (reference sequence). CDR3 region: CASSHAGRGGSPLHF. The CDR3 nucleotides read TGTGCCAGCAGCCACGCGGGCCGGGGGGGTTCACCCCTCCACTTT.

This clone was detected a few times. V gene TRBV3-1 (or the pseudogene TRBV3-2) combines with J gene TRBJ1-6; a possible D gene is TRBD1 (5 bases). The CDR3 extends over 13 amino acids. Germline CDR1 reads LGHDT; CDR2 reads YNNKEL (reference sequence). V was trimmed by 4 bases and J by 12 bases, leaving 13 bases between them. The CDR3 DNA reads as TGTGCCAGCAGCCCTCGGGGGAAGGGACCCCTCCACTTT. Its protein product is CASSPRGKGPLHF.